Detailed here is one T cell receptor beta chain. Its target is unknown. Libraries were prepared by immunoSEQ multiplex PCR; TCRdb keeps only in-frame clonotypes and omits some of them. The sample has roughly 99,000 clones; 70% to 90% are singletons. CDR1 is SNHLY, CDR2 FYNNEI, per germline. CDR3 length: 13 residues. Trimming took 8 bases from V and 3 from J, leaving 13 bases between them. These data originate in a study of T cell responses to AZD1222 COVID-19 vaccine. General study findings and limits: Nearly half of the spike-specific TCRs reportedly recognize variant regions that carry no mutations. The repertoires were collected only after the peak T cell response.

The TCR comes from an adult who received the AZD1222 COVID-19 vaccine. Sequencing used peripheral blood, obtained 28 days after the second AZD1222 dose. The J gene is TRBJ1-1, the V gene TRBV2, with D perhaps TRBD1 (6 bases). The CDR3 is CASRTAGYTEAFF. DNA of the CDR3: TGTGCCAGCCGGACAGCAGGATACACTGAAGCTTTCTTT.